This T cell receptor beta chain was sequenced during a study of siplizumab effects on memory and regulatory T cells. Notes on the study in general: The authors could not assign a naive or memory phenotype to roughly 75-95% of proliferating CD4+ or CD8+ clones. Mean Treg-derived proportions of mappable alloreactive CD4+ clones were just under 70% for siplizumab and less than 35% for controls.

The trim removed 6 bases at V and 7 bases at J, leaving 10 bases unmatched. Germline CDR1 reads MNHNY; CDR2 reads SVGAGI (reference sequence). There are 14 residues in the CDR3. A note on this clone: Antigen specificity is unknown.

Measured with immunoSEQ multiplex PCR; TCRdb has only the in-frame clones, and not every one. The profile shows 110,000 or so clones, approximately 94% of them singletons. The sample was CD4+ T cells sorted from blood. The TCR comes from a human donor in good health. The chain is built from TRBV6-6 and TRBJ1-1; 8 bases match TRBD1. The CDR3 loop is CASRSRTGMFEAFF. CDR3 DNA: TGTGCCAGCAGATCCCGGACAGGGATGTTTGAAGCTTTCTTT.